The 18 T cell receptor beta chains below all came from one sample that was sequenced in a study of ipilimumab plus nivolumab after autologous stem cell transplantation. Data came from immunoSEQ multiplex PCR; TCRdb stores just in-frame clones and leaves some out. Of 2,500 to 4,000 clones in the sample, 84% were seen once. Here the sequenced sample was PBMCs, taken in a trial of ipilimumab plus nivolumab as post-transplant consolidation. Every receptor here comes from a male donor with multiple myeloma.

This chain connects TRBV6-6 to TRBJ2-1; the D gene is possibly TRBD2 (6 bases). V lost 7 bases to trimming and J lost 2 bases, with 12 bases between them. Looked up from germline, CDR1 is MNHNY and CDR2 is SVGAGI (reference sequence). This CDR3 spans 14 amino acids. CDR3 sequence reads: CASTLSGAYNEQFF. CDR3 in DNA: TGTGCCAGCACTCTGTCGGGAGCCTACAATGAGCAGTTCTTC.

This clone was observed once. The chain links TRBV10-2 to TRBJ2-4, with 9 bases fitting TRBD2. The germline gives CDR1 WSHSY, CDR2 SAAADI. CDR3 length equals 18 residues. The trim removed 6 bases at V and 2 bases at J, leaving 14 bases unmatched. The CDR3 bases are TGCGCCAGCAGCCAGTGGGGTGGCGGGGGGGCGACCAAAAACATTCAGTACTTC. This codes for CASSQWGGGGATKNIQYF.

The rearrangement uses TRBV5-1 and TRBJ1-4, with TRBD1 matching 7 bases. Trimming cost V 5 bases and J 8 bases; bases outside gene matches: 9. CDR1 and CDR2 from the germline V gene are SGHRS and YFSETQ. This CDR3 comprises 14 residues. CDR3 nucleotides: TGCGCCAGCAGACAAGGGACAGACCCCGAAAAACTGTTTTTT. It yields the protein CASRQGTDPEKLFF.

This clone was seen once. The chain couples TRBV6-6 to TRBJ1-2, with 7 positions matching TRBD1. The CDR3 is made up of 15 amino acids. V shed 4 bases and J 1 base; nucleotides not matched to a gene: 6. Per germline, CDR1 MNHNY and CDR2 SVGAGI (reference sequence). This CDR3 is CASSSDRASNYGYTF. CDR3 nucleotides: TGTGCCAGCAGTTCAGACAGGGCAAGTAACTATGGCTACACCTTC.

This clone has a handful of counts. CDR3 DNA sequence: TGTGCCAGCAGACACTACACCGCGGCAGACCGGACTGAAGCTTTCTTT. Amino acid sequence: CASRHYTAADRTEAFF. The chain recombines TRBV28 with TRBJ1-1; D is ambiguous. Per the germline V gene, CDR1 is MDHEN and CDR2 is SYDVKM. The length of the CDR3 is 16 residues. Between the trimmed V and J ends, which lost 6 bases and 5 bases, there was a span of 22 bases.

This chain joins TRBV2 and TRBJ2-2; TRBD2 matches 11 bases. J was trimmed by 5 bases and V by 6 bases; bases with no gene match: 5. CDR1 is SNHLY and CDR2 is FYNNEI in the germline V gene. The CDR3 loop spans 15 amino acids. In DNA form, the CDR3 reads TGTGCCAGCAGCGTCGGGACTAGCGGAACCGGGGAGCTGTTTTTT. Translated, it gives CASSVGTSGTGELFF.

J is TRBJ1-4 and V is TRBV7-9; D unresolved. Germline lookup yields CDR1 SEHNR and CDR2 FQNEAQ (reference sequence). This CDR3 region has 14 residues. Trimming cost V 1 base and J 1 base, with 4 bases left between them. The CDR3 protein is CASSLGGTNEKLFF. The DNA of the CDR3 is TGTGCCAGCAGCTTAGGGGGAACTAATGAAAAACTGTTTTTT.

The CDR3 sequence is CASSTQGGIHGYTF. CDR3 in DNA: TGTGCCAGCAGCACACAGGGCGGAATCCATGGCTACACCTTC. J is TRBJ1-2 and V is TRBV7-9; TRBD1 is a possible D gene (6 bases). This CDR3 spans 14 amino acids. Germline V gene data show CDR1 as SEHNR and CDR2 as FQNEAQ (reference sequence). Trimming pared 5 bases from V and 6 bases from J, leaving 16 bases between. Looking up the rest from reference TRBV7-9 and TRBJ1-2 gives the full variable domain: DTGVSQNPRHKITKRGQNVTFRCDPISEHNRLYWYRQTLGQGPEFLTYFQNEAQLEKSRLLSDRFSAERPKGSFSTLEIQRTEQGDSAMYLCASSTQGGIHGYTFGSGTRLTVV.

This CDR3 is CASSLMGTSGNPQYF. The CDR3 coding sequence is TGTGCCAGCAGCTTAATGGGGACTAGCGGTAATCCGCAGTATTTT. V and J are TRBV9 and TRBJ2-3; TRBD2 agrees at 11 bases. This CDR3 is built from 15 residues. From germline, CDR1 is SGDLS and CDR2 YYNGEE. V lost 4 bases to trimming and J lost 10 bases; unmatched junction nucleotides: 11. The whole variable domain, filled in from reference TRBV9 and TRBJ2-3, reads DSGVTQTPKHLITATGQRVTLRCSPRSGDLSVYWYQQSLDQGLQFLIQYYNGEERAKGNILERFSAQQFPDLHSELNLSSLELGDSALYFCASSLMGTSGNPQYFGPGTRLTVL.

The chain uses TRBV19 and TRBJ2-1; a weak D match, TRBD1 (6 bases). Trimming removed 3 bases from V and 7 bases from J, with 7 bases in between. Germline lookup yields CDR1 LNHDA and CDR2 SQIVND (reference sequence). The CDR3 has 12 residues. The DNA for the CDR3 is TGTGCCAGTAGTATTAGGGGGAATGAGCAGTTCTTC. Translation gives CASSIRGNEQFF.

The chain couples TRBV4-1 to TRBJ2-1; TRBD2 agrees at 15 bases. This CDR3 region has 22 residues. In germline, CDR1 is MGHRA, CDR2 YSYEKL. V shed 4 bases and J 2 bases; nucleotides not matched to a gene: 18. The CDR3 DNA sequence: TGCGCCAGCAGCCGCACCGATCGCGGACTAGCGGGGGGGGCGGGAACCTACAATGAGCAGTTCTTC. Residues: CASSRTDRGLAGGAGTYNEQFF.

The gene calls are TRBV6-5 and TRBJ2-3, with D tentatively TRBD2 (5 bases). This CDR3 is 16 amino acids long. Germline V gene lookup returns CDR1 MNHEY and CDR2 SVGAGI. The V and J ends lost 0 bases and 1 base respectively, with 11 bases between them. The DNA for the CDR3 is TGTGCCAGCAGTTACTCACCGGGGTTGGGCACAGATACGCAGTATTTT. Its protein is CASSYSPGLGTDTQYF.

The chain joins TRBV6-5 to TRBJ1-2; D is undetermined. The CDR3 consists of 12 residues. Germline V lookup: CDR1 MNHEY, CDR2 SVGAGI. Trimming left V 5 bases short and J 4 bases short, with 8 bases between. The CDR3 DNA follows: TGTGCCAGCAGTACCGGGCCCTATGGCTACACCTTC. Protein: CASSTGPYGYTF.

J is TRBJ1-2 and V is TRBV10-3; TRBD1 matches at 10 bases. Germline CDR1 ENHRY, CDR2 SYGVKD. V was clipped by 11 bases and J by 5 bases; unmatched bases: 11. The CDR3 loop spans 14 amino acids. For the CDR3, the DNA is TGTGCCTCCCAAACGACAGGGGGCGCTTATGGCTACACCTTC. Translated: CASQTTGGAYGYTF.

The genes are TRBV11-2 and TRBJ2-3, with TRBD2 identical over 8 bases. The germline gives CDR1 SGHAT, CDR2 FQNNGV. After removal of 0 bases from V and 6 bases from J, the junction contained 14 bases not matched to a gene. CDR3 length: 18 residues. The CDR3 loop is CASSLERRAGGLRDTQYF. The CDR3 nucleotides are TGTGCCAGCAGCTTAGAACGTCGGGCGGGGGGATTAAGGGATACGCAGTATTTT.

The chain combines TRBV5-8 with TRBJ2-7, with D possibly called TRBD1 or TRBD2 (5 bases each). The CDR3 is 15 amino acids. CDR1 and CDR2 (germline): SGHTS, YDEGEE. The V and J ends lost 4 bases and 5 bases respectively, with 19 bases between them. The CDR3 nucleotides read TGTGCCAGCAGCGGCCGGGACCGTCCGTACCACGAGCAGTACTTC. It translates to CASSGRDRPYHEQYF.

The chain has TRBV4-1 and TRBJ2-5; tentative D call: TRBD1 (6 bases). The germline gives CDR1 MGHRA, CDR2 YSYEKL. This CDR3 is built from 15 residues. Trimming pared 0 bases from V and 5 bases from J, leaving 13 bases between. The CDR3 sequence: CASSQEGAYGETQYF. CDR3 DNA sequence: TGCGCCAGCAGCCAAGAGGGGGCCTATGGCGAGACCCAGTACTTC.

This clone was picked up a small number of times. This chain connects TRBV6-1 to TRBJ1-6, with D uncertain. Trimming cost V 6 bases and J 9 bases, with 12 bases left between them. CDR1 MNHNS and CDR2 SASEGT come from the germline V gene. The CDR3 extends over 13 amino acids. The CDR3 is CASSPTAGSPLHF. In nucleotides, the CDR3 is TGTGCCAGCAGCCCAACGGCAGGTTCACCCCTCCACTTT.